The present TCR beta chain was sequenced within a study of radiotherapy plus CTLA-4 blockade in lung cancer. Turning to the study itself: Objective responses occurred in about 17% of patients; around 30% had disease control.

Turning to this clone: Its antigen is undetermined.

Study conclusions and caveats: Together with interferon-beta, which increased in serum after radiation, early dynamic changes in blood T cell clones were reportedly the best predictors of response. In blood, tumor-derived TCR clones expanded after radiotherapy plus ipilimumab.

Libraries were prepared by immunoSEQ multiplex PCR; TCRdb keeps only in-frame clonotypes and omits some of them. This table holds roughly 32,000 clones, 70% found once. Germline loops: CDR1 MNHNS, CDR2 SASEGT. V was clipped by 7 bases and J by 8 bases; unmatched bases: 13. The CDR3 contains 15 residues. The receptor was isolated from a human donor with non-small cell lung cancer who had stable disease on radiotherapy plus ipilimumab. The gene calls are TRBV6-1 and TRBJ1-4; 7 nucleotides match TRBD1. The sequencing here drew on peripheral blood, taken from a patient treated with radiotherapy plus ipilimumab. The CDR3 is CASKPPGAGGEKLFF. In DNA, the CDR3 is TGTGCCAGCAAACCGCCCGGGGCAGGGGGGGAAAAACTGTTTTTT.